This entry lists 5 T cell receptor beta chains sequenced from one sample in a study of T cell repertoires in cytomegalovirus infection. In TCRdb, the reads were re-called with MiXCR into one record per CDR3 protein. The profile shows roughly 300,000 distinct CDR3 sequences, 9.5% of them singletons. The sample taken for sequencing was PBMCs. These receptors came from a human donor in good health (CMV status not recorded). Some clones in this sample may be carry-over from other donors' samples.

V and J are TRBV7-2 and TRBJ1-1; D not resolved. V was pared by 2 bases and J by 4 bases, with 11 bases between. The CDR3 contains 14 residues. Germline V CDR1 and CDR2: SGHTA, FQGNSA. In DNA form, the CDR3 reads TGTGCCAGCAGCTTAATGTATGGGAGCACTGAAGCTTTCTTT. Its protein product is CASSLMYGSTEAFF.

Ten or more counts support this clonotype. V usage is TRBV4-2 and J usage is TRBJ2-2, with TRBD1 identical over 8 bases. The germline V gene encodes CDR1 LGHNA and CDR2 YNFKEQ. CDR3 length: 16 residues. With 2 bases clipped from V and 3 bases from J, the junction kept 5 bases outside the gene matches. CDR3 sequence reads: CASSQKPGQDTGELFF. The CDR3 nucleotides are TGTGCCAGCAGCCAAAAACCGGGACAGGACACCGGGGAGCTGTTTTTT.

This clonotype was counted ten times or more. Here the CDR3 DNA reads TGTGCCAGCAGCTTGGAGGGGGGGGGGCTCCATGAGCAGTTCTTC. Its protein is CASSLEGGGLHEQFF. The chain is built from TRBV7-2 and TRBJ2-1; TRBD2 is a possible D gene (7 bases). Between the trimmed V and J ends, which lost 3 bases and 8 bases, there was a span of 17 bases. Per the germline V gene, CDR1 is SGHTA and CDR2 is FQGNSA. This CDR3 has 15 residues.

This chain uses TRBV23-1 with TRBJ2-1; TRBD1 matches 10 bases. TRBV23-1 is classed as an ORF, of uncertain function. J lost 3 bases, V lost 4 bases, and 9 bases had no gene match. CDR3 length: 17 residues. DNA of the CDR3: TGCGCCAGCAGTCCATCCGGCCGGGACAGGGGCTACAATGAGCAGTTCTTC. This gives the protein CASSPSGRDRGYNEQFF.

The chain combines TRBV7-3 with TRBJ2-1; 13 bases match TRBD2. The CDR3 totals 17 residues. The V gene end was trimmed by 5 bases and the J gene end by 5 bases; junction bases not matched to a gene: 9. Germline values: CDR1 SGHTA, CDR2 FQGTGA. The CDR3 is CASSLRVTSGGHNEQFF. For the CDR3, the DNA is TGTGCCAGCAGCCTACGGGTGACTAGCGGGGGGCACAATGAGCAGTTCTTC.